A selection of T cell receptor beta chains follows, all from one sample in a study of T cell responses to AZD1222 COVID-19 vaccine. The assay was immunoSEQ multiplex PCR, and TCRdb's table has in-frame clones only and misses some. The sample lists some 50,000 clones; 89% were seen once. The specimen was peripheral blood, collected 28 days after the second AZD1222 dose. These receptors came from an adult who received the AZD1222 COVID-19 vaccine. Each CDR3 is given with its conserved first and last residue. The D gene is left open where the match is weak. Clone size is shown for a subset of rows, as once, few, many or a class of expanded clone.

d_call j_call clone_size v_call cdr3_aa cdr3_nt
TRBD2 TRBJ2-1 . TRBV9 CASSVTSGRANEQFF TGTGCCAGCAGCGTTACTAGCGGGAGGGCCAATGAGCAGTTCTTC
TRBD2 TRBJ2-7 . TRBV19 CASSSGLAGVQEQYF TGTGCCAGTAGTTCCGGACTAGCGGGAGTCCAAGAGCAGTACTTC
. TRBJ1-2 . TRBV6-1 CASSERDGYTF TGTGCCAGCAGTGAAAGGGATGGCTACACCTTC
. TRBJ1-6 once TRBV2 CASTTQGNSPLHF TGTGCCAGCACCACTCAGGGGAACTCACCCCTCCACTTT
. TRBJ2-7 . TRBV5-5 CASSLGGAGLRNEQYF TGTGCCAGCAGCTTGGGAGGGGCAGGGTTAAGAAACGAGCAGTACTTC
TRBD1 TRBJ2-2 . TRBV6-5 CASSYSGRGKLFF TGTGCCAGCAGTTACTCGGGCAGGGGGAAGCTGTTTTTT
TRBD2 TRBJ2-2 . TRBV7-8 CASSSSGGTNTGELFF TGTGCCAGCAGCTCTAGCGGGGGGACGAACACCGGGGAGCTGTTTTTT
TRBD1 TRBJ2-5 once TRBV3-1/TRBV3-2 CASSQEDRQSETQYF TGTGCCAGCAGCCAAGAGGACAGGCAGTCAGAGACCCAGTACTTC
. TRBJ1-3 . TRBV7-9 CASSLDLLGPGNTIYF TGTGCCAGCAGCTTAGATCTCCTGGGCCCTGGAAACACCATATATTTT
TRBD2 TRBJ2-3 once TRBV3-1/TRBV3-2 CASSLTSGTDTQYF TGTGCCAGCAGTCTCACTAGCGGCACAGATACGCAGTATTTT
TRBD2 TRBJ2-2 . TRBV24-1 CATSDSGLAGSNTGELFF TGTGCCACCAGTGATTCGGGACTAGCGGGATCGAACACCGGGGAGCTGTTTTTT
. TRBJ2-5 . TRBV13 CASGGYDVETQYF TGTGCCAGCGGAGGGTACGATGTGGAGACCCAGTACTTC
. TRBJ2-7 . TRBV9 CASSGNRDNPLDEQYF TGTGCCAGCAGCGGGAACCGGGACAACCCTCTTGACGAGCAGTACTTC
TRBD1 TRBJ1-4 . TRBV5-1 CASSLSTGGNEKLFF TGCGCCAGCAGCTTGTCAACAGGGGGTAATGAAAAACTGTTTTTT
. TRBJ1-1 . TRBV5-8 CASSFLSTEAFF TGTGCCAGCAGCTTCCTGTCCACTGAAGCTTTCTTT
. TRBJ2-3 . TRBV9 CASSDRQSTDTQYF TGTGCCAGCAGCGATCGACAGAGCACAGATACGCAGTATTTT
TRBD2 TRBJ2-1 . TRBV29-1 CSVHSTSGHNEQFF TGCAGCGTCCACTCGACTAGCGGACACAATGAGCAGTTCTTC
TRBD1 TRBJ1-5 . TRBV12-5 CASGSTGGGNQPQHF TGTGCTAGTGGGTCGACAGGGGGGGGGAATCAGCCCCAGCATTTT
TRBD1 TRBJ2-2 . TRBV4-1 CASSQKVPTGAEGGGELFF TGCGCCAGCAGCCAGAAGGTCCCCACAGGGGCCGAGGGTGGCGGGGAGCTGTTTTTT
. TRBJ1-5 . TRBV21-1 CASSGPRVPAQHF TGTGCCAGCAGCGGCCCCAGGGTCCCAGCCCAGCATTTT
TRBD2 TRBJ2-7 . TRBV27 CASAPGLAPYEQYF TGTGCCTCCGCCCCGGGACTAGCGCCCTACGAGCAGTACTTC
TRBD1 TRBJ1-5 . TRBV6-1 CASSELDRGNQPQHF TGTGCCAGCAGTGAATTAGACAGGGGGAATCAGCCCCAGCATTTT
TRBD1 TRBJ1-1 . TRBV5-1 CASSRTGPTGTEAFF TGCGCCAGCAGCCGGACAGGGCCAACGGGCACTGAAGCTTTCTTT
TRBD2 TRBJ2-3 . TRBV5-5 CASSEKGLAGSDTQYF TGTGCCAGCAGCGAAAAAGGACTAGCGGGATCAGATACGCAGTATTTT
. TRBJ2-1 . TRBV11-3 CASSQESGEQFF TGTGCCAGCAGTCAGGAGAGCGGTGAGCAGTTCTTC
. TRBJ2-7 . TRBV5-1 CASSLGSSLYEQYF TGCGCCAGCAGCTTGGGGAGTTCCCTATACGAGCAGTACTTC